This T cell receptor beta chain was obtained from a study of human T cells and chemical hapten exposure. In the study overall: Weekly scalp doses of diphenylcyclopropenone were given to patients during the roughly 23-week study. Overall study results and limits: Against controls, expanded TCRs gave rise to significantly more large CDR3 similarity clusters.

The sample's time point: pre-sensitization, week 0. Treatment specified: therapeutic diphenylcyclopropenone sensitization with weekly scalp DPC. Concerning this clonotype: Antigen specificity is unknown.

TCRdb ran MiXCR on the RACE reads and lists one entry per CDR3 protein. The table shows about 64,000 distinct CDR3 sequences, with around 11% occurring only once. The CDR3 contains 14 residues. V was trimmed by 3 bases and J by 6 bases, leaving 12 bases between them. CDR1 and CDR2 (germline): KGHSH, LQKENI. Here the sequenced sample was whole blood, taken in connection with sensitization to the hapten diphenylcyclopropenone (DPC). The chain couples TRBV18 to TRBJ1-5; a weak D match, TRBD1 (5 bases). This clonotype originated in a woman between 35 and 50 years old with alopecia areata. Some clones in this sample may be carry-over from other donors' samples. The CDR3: CASSPGEGGQPQHF. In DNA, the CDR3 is TGTGCCAGCTCACCGGGGGAGGGTGGTCAGCCCCAGCATTTT.